Detailed here is one TCR beta chain. This record comes from a study of blood T cell repertoires in COVID-19. As for the study in general: The United States, Italy and Spain supplied acute and convalescent COVID-19 samples. T cells, B-cell-depleted T cells, or PBMCs provided the cDNA or gDNA that served as material.

The germline V gene encodes CDR1 SGHRS and CDR2 YFSETQ. This CDR3 is built from 14 residues. The ends were cut back, 3 bases at V and 6 bases at J, with 10 bases in the middle. In the authors' workflow: From reference gene primer amplification, estimates of nucleated cell counts were derived. Generated by immunoSEQ multiplex PCR, the TCRdb table keeps only in-frame clones and is missing some. D and trimming were read from the DNA, whereas the V and J calls and clone size are those reported in that table. Among tens of thousands of clones, about 88% were seen once, and the ten largest hold around 1.5%.

The chain is built from TRBV5-1 and TRBJ1-6; D might be TRBD1 (6 bases). The sequence came from a human donor in a cohort sampled during active COVID-19. The sequencing input was peripheral blood. CDR3 amino acids: CASSSGTSNSPLHF. In DNA form, the CDR3 reads TGCGCCAGCAGCTCCGGGACAAGTAATTCACCCCTCCACTTT.